The entry below describes one T cell receptor beta chain. Its matching antigen is unknown. The CDR3 extends over 15 amino acids. Germline values: CDR1 SGHNT, CDR2 YYREEE (reference sequence). Between the trimmed V and J ends, which lost 4 bases and 0 bases, there was a span of 11 bases. These data are taken from a study of T cell repertoires in cytomegalovirus infection. Broader study findings: Identification of carriers of CMV plus the relevant HLA was performed using cumulative public TCR beta family frequency. Clonotypes of TCR beta that were HLA-C-restricted and CMV-specific dominated the ex vivo response.

TCRdb reanalysed the reads using MiXCR and keeps one entry per CDR3 protein. This table has about 530,000 distinct CDR3 sequences, about 26% appearing once. V gene TRBV5-4 combines with J gene TRBJ2-1; perhaps TRBD2 as D (5 bases). The sequenced material came from PBMCs. The receptor comes from a human donor in good health (CMV status not recorded). Some clones in this sample may be carry-over from other donors' samples. CDR3 coding DNA: TGTGCCAGCAGCAAAGAGCGGTTCTCCTACAATGAGCAGTTCTTC. Translating gives CASSKERFSYNEQFF.